Listed below are T cell receptor beta chains from one sample, sequenced in a study of blood T cell repertoires in COVID-19. TCRdb's table, derived via immunoSEQ multiplex PCR, lists solely in-frame clones and lacks some. The data contain about 150,000 clones, around four fifths of them singletons. The specimen sequenced was peripheral blood. The receptors shown here come from an older woman with acute or convalescent COVID-19. Both conserved end residues are part of each CDR3. The order of the fields is J gene, V gene, D gene, clone size, CDR3 protein, CDR3 DNA. D genes are given only for firm matches. Clone size is not always given. Where it is, it says once, few, many or a class for expanded clones.

j_call: TRBJ2-3
v_call: TRBV27
d_call: .
clone_size: .
cdr3_aa: CASRPHPVGGSTDTQYF
cdr3_nt: TGTGCCAGCAGACCCCACCCCGTGGGGGGTAGCACAGATACGCAGTATTTT

j_call: TRBJ2-5
v_call: TRBV5-1
d_call: TRBD1
clone_size: .
cdr3_aa: CASRPGQGNAETQYF
cdr3_nt: TGCGCCAGCAGACCGGGACAGGGAAATGCAGAGACCCAGTACTTC

j_call: TRBJ1-5
v_call: TRBV29-1
d_call: .
clone_size: .
cdr3_aa: CSVGSGTNQPQHF
cdr3_nt: TGCAGCGTGGGCTCGGGTACTAATCAGCCCCAGCATTTT

j_call: TRBJ2-7
v_call: TRBV2
d_call: TRBD1
clone_size: .
cdr3_aa: CASSEVIKEWGQQGAGDEQYF
cdr3_nt: TGTGCCAGCAGTGAGGTTATAAAGGAGTGGGGACAGCAGGGGGCTGGGGATGAGCAGTACTTC

j_call: TRBJ2-7
v_call: TRBV2
d_call: TRBD1
clone_size: .
cdr3_aa: CASSDSRQGSYEQYF
cdr3_nt: TGTGCCAGCAGTGACTCGCGACAGGGCTCCTACGAGCAGTACTTC

j_call: TRBJ1-1
v_call: TRBV19
d_call: .
clone_size: once
cdr3_aa: CASSNPLRNTEAFF
cdr3_nt: TGTGCCAGTAGTAACCCACTGAGGAACACTGAAGCTTTCTTT

j_call: TRBJ1-3
v_call: TRBV5-5
d_call: .
clone_size: .
cdr3_aa: CASSAEASGGNTIYF
cdr3_nt: TGTGCCAGCAGCGCTGAGGCAAGCGGTGGAAACACCATATATTTT

j_call: TRBJ1-1
v_call: TRBV5-1
d_call: .
clone_size: .
cdr3_aa: CASSSPVGGNTEAFF
cdr3_nt: TGCGCCAGCAGCTCCCCGGTGGGGGGGAACACTGAAGCTTTCTTT

j_call: TRBJ1-2
v_call: TRBV19
d_call: .
clone_size: .
cdr3_aa: CASSIDAGVNGYTF
cdr3_nt: TGTGCCAGTAGTATAGACGCCGGGGTGAACGGCTACACCTTC

j_call: TRBJ1-2
v_call: TRBV24-1
d_call: .
clone_size: once
cdr3_aa: CATSDFRSPGYTF
cdr3_nt: TGTGCCACCAGTGATTTTCGGAGCCCGGGCTACACCTTC

j_call: TRBJ1-4
v_call: TRBV4-3
d_call: TRBD1
clone_size: few
cdr3_aa: CASSQDGGDRVYEKLFF
cdr3_nt: TGCGCCAGCAGCCAAGATGGGGGCGACAGGGTATATGAAAAACTGTTTTTT

j_call: TRBJ1-6
v_call: TRBV9
d_call: TRBD1
clone_size: .
cdr3_aa: CASSGTGGNSPLHF
cdr3_nt: TGTGCCAGCAGCGGGACAGGGGGCAATTCACCCCTCCACTTT

j_call: TRBJ1-2
v_call: TRBV13
d_call: .
clone_size: .
cdr3_aa: CASSRRSNYGYTF
cdr3_nt: TGTGCCAGCAGCCGCCGGAGTAACTATGGCTACACCTTC

j_call: TRBJ1-2
v_call: TRBV5-4
d_call: TRBD1
clone_size: .
cdr3_aa: CASSPGDRVNYGYTF
cdr3_nt: TGTGCCAGCAGCCCAGGGGACAGGGTAAATTATGGCTACACCTTC

j_call: TRBJ1-2
v_call: TRBV18
d_call: .
clone_size: .
cdr3_aa: CASSTDYGYTF
cdr3_nt: TGTGCCAGCTCGACTGACTATGGCTACACCTTC

j_call: TRBJ2-7
v_call: TRBV3-1/TRBV3-2
d_call: .
clone_size: .
cdr3_aa: CASSQDRYEQYF
cdr3_nt: TGTGCCAGCAGCCAAGATCGGTACGAGCAGTACTTC

j_call: TRBJ2-7
v_call: TRBV27
d_call: .
clone_size: .
cdr3_aa: CASSFATGAYEQYF
cdr3_nt: TGTGCCAGCAGTTTCGCGACAGGCGCCTACGAGCAGTACTTC

j_call: TRBJ2-3
v_call: TRBV5-4
d_call: TRBD2
clone_size: .
cdr3_aa: CASSRGLDLDTQYF
cdr3_nt: TGTGCCAGCAGCCGGGGACTAGACTTAGATACGCAGTATTTT

j_call: TRBJ1-2
v_call: TRBV2
d_call: .
clone_size: once
cdr3_aa: CASSALRGGSPNYGYTF
cdr3_nt: TGTGCCAGCAGTGCCCTTAGGGGGGGCTCGCCTAACTATGGCTACACCTTC

j_call: TRBJ1-5
v_call: TRBV5-1
d_call: TRBD1
clone_size: .
cdr3_aa: CASSLGQGGQSNQPQHF
cdr3_nt: TGCGCCAGCAGCTTGGGACAGGGAGGTCAAAGCAATCAGCCCCAGCATTTT

j_call: TRBJ1-1
v_call: TRBV6-1
d_call: TRBD1
clone_size: .
cdr3_aa: CASRETGERTEAFF
cdr3_nt: TGTGCCAGCAGGGAAACAGGGGAACGGACTGAAGCTTTCTTT

j_call: TRBJ2-2
v_call: TRBV3-1/TRBV3-2
d_call: TRBD2
clone_size: .
cdr3_aa: CASKSRGGPETGELFF
cdr3_nt: TGTGCCAGCAAGTCCCGCGGGGGGCCAGAGACCGGGGAGCTGTTTTTT

j_call: TRBJ2-5
v_call: TRBV2
d_call: TRBD1
clone_size: .
cdr3_aa: CANSPDRNQETQYF
cdr3_nt: TGTGCCAATTCCCCGGACAGGAACCAAGAGACCCAGTACTTC

j_call: TRBJ1-1
v_call: TRBV18
d_call: .
clone_size: .
cdr3_aa: CASSPRSKEAFF
cdr3_nt: TGTGCCAGCTCACCACGGAGTAAGGAAGCTTTCTTT

j_call: TRBJ1-5
v_call: TRBV10-3
d_call: .
clone_size: .
cdr3_aa: CAISTQGEGQPQHF
cdr3_nt: TGTGCCATCAGTACGCAGGGTGAAGGTCAGCCCCAGCATTTT

j_call: TRBJ2-6
v_call: TRBV29-1
d_call: TRBD2
clone_size: .
cdr3_aa: CSVGERGSGANVLTF
cdr3_nt: TGCAGCGTTGGGGAGCGGGGCTCTGGGGCCAACGTCCTGACTTTC

j_call: TRBJ1-1
v_call: TRBV19
d_call: TRBD1
clone_size: .
cdr3_aa: CASKPGQMTEAFF
cdr3_nt: TGTGCCAGTAAACCGGGACAGATGACTGAAGCTTTCTTT

j_call: TRBJ1-5
v_call: TRBV27
d_call: .
clone_size: .
cdr3_aa: CASRPQQPQHF
cdr3_nt: TGTGCCAGCAGGCCACAGCAGCCCCAGCATTTT

j_call: TRBJ1-5
v_call: TRBV6-5
d_call: .
clone_size: .
cdr3_aa: CASKGDNQPQHF
cdr3_nt: TGTGCCAGCAAGGGAGACAATCAGCCCCAGCATTTT

j_call: TRBJ2-1
v_call: TRBV24-1
d_call: TRBD2
clone_size: .
cdr3_aa: CATSDRRGSSYNEQFF
cdr3_nt: TGTGCCACCAGTGATCGGCGGGGGAGCTCCTACAATGAGCAGTTCTTC

j_call: TRBJ1-5
v_call: TRBV20-1
d_call: .
clone_size: .
cdr3_aa: CSASRPGANQPQHF
cdr3_nt: TGCAGTGCTAGTCGCCCGGGAGCGAACCAGCCCCAGCATTTT

j_call: TRBJ1-1
v_call: TRBV4-3
d_call: .
clone_size: few
cdr3_aa: CASSQDRGGGTEAFF
cdr3_nt: TGCGCCAGCAGCCAAGATCGGGGGGGAGGGACTGAAGCTTTCTTT

j_call: TRBJ1-4
v_call: TRBV18
d_call: TRBD1
clone_size: .
cdr3_aa: CASSQQQGANEKLFF
cdr3_nt: TGTGCCAGCTCCCAACAACAGGGGGCGAATGAAAAACTGTTTTTT

j_call: TRBJ1-1
v_call: TRBV14
d_call: .
clone_size: .
cdr3_aa: CASSLELNTEAFF
cdr3_nt: TGTGCCAGCAGCCTCGAGTTGAACACTGAAGCTTTCTTT

j_call: TRBJ1-5
v_call: TRBV18
d_call: TRBD1
clone_size: .
cdr3_aa: CASSPPAGGGNQPQHF
cdr3_nt: TGTGCCAGCTCACCACCCGCAGGGGGCGGCAATCAGCCCCAGCATTTT

j_call: TRBJ1-1
v_call: TRBV6-1
d_call: .
clone_size: .
cdr3_aa: CASSAIRGPGDTEAFF
cdr3_nt: TGTGCCAGCAGTGCGATACGGGGCCCAGGGGACACTGAAGCTTTCTTT

j_call: TRBJ1-6
v_call: TRBV5-6
d_call: .
clone_size: .
cdr3_aa: CASSWGGAQGNSPLHF
cdr3_nt: TGTGCCAGCAGCTGGGGTGGAGCACAGGGTAATTCACCCCTCCACTTT

j_call: TRBJ2-7
v_call: TRBV7-6
d_call: TRBD1
clone_size: few
cdr3_aa: CASSFRTGSIYEQYF
cdr3_nt: TGTGCCAGCAGCTTTAGGACAGGGAGTATCTACGAGCAGTACTTC

j_call: TRBJ2-5
v_call: TRBV7-8
d_call: .
clone_size: .
cdr3_aa: CASSVDRETQYF
cdr3_nt: TGTGCCAGCAGCGTCGACAGAGAGACCCAGTACTTC

j_call: TRBJ1-1
v_call: TRBV28
d_call: .
clone_size: few
cdr3_aa: CASSRASGEAFF
cdr3_nt: TGTGCCAGCAGTCGAGCCAGCGGTGAAGCTTTCTTT

j_call: TRBJ2-5
v_call: TRBV10-3
d_call: .
clone_size: once
cdr3_aa: CAISEGAWAGQETQYF
cdr3_nt: TGTGCCATCAGTGAGGGGGCTTGGGCAGGACAAGAGACCCAGTACTTC

j_call: TRBJ2-1
v_call: TRBV7-2
d_call: .
clone_size: .
cdr3_aa: CASSARQSSYNEQFF
cdr3_nt: TGTGCCAGCAGCGCCCGACAGAGCTCCTACAATGAGCAGTTCTTC

j_call: TRBJ2-1
v_call: TRBV11-3
d_call: TRBD2
clone_size: few
cdr3_aa: CASSTGLGGNEQFF
cdr3_nt: TGTGCCAGCAGCACGGGACTAGGCGGCAATGAGCAGTTCTTC

j_call: TRBJ2-7
v_call: TRBV6-6
d_call: TRBD1
clone_size: .
cdr3_aa: CASSTPGTGAYEQYF
cdr3_nt: TGTGCCAGCAGTACCCCCGGGACAGGGGCCTACGAGCAGTACTTC

j_call: TRBJ1-1
v_call: TRBV6-5
d_call: .
clone_size: .
cdr3_aa: CASSTFYGEEF
cdr3_nt: TGTGCCAGCAGTACTTTTTACGGAGAAGAATTT

j_call: TRBJ1-4
v_call: TRBV6-2/TRBV6-3
d_call: .
clone_size: .
cdr3_aa: CASSYIRQLNEKLFF
cdr3_nt: TGTGCCAGCAGTTATATTAGACAGCTTAATGAAAAACTGTTTTTT